Sequencing of this T cell receptor (beta chain) was carried out in a study of T cell responses to AZD1222 COVID-19 vaccine. As to this clone: Its target is unknown.

V dropped 3 bases and J dropped 5 bases, with 16 bases sitting between them. Germline V gives CDR1 MNHEY, CDR2 SMNVEV (reference sequence). The CDR3 length is 15 residues. Analysis merged second doses at about 4 or about 12 weeks. Overall study results and limits: The reported proportion of spike-specific TCRs targeting unmutated variant regions was nearly half. Clonal diversity was possibly underestimated, and the donors were mostly white British, with more females. CD4 TCRs associated with vaccination spanned spike, dominating at 160-218 and 743-854.

Libraries were prepared by immunoSEQ multiplex PCR; TCRdb keeps only in-frame clonotypes and omits some of them. The table records some 120,000 clones, 65% to 90% of them present only once. This clonotype was obtained from an adult who received the AZD1222 COVID-19 vaccine. Source: peripheral blood, taken 28 days after the second AZD1222 dose. This chain uses TRBV27 with TRBJ2-5; a weak D match, TRBD1 (7 bases). CDR3 amino acids: CASSFPDREVETQYF. In DNA, the CDR3 is TGTGCCAGCAGTTTCCCTGACAGGGAGGTGGAGACCCAGTACTTC.